These T cell receptor beta chains were read from a single sample in a study of shared clonotypes between healthy human individuals. Clones were sequenced by immunoSEQ multiplex PCR, and TCRdb holds only the in-frame ones, with some missing. The table shows approximately 1,000,000 clones, with approximately 78% occurring only once. Specimen: memory CD4+ T cells from PBMCs. The receptors originated from a man aged 18 to 29 in good health. Some clones in this sample may be carry-over from other donors' samples. Each CDR3 is given with its conserved first and last residue. D genes are given only for firm matches. Clone size appears in some rows only: once, few, many, or a class for an expanded clone.

>15|-|TRBV9|TRBJ2-7|-
CASSIRAGALSEQYF
TGTGCCAGCAGCATTCGGGCAGGGGCCCTTTCCGAGCAGTACTTC
>14|-|TRBV4-3|TRBJ1-5|few
CASSHYSGNQPQHF
TGCGCCAGCAGCCATTATTCAGGGAATCAGCCCCAGCATTTT
>12|TRBD1|TRBV29-1|TRBJ2-5|-
CSVQGARETQYF
TGCAGCGTTCAGGGGGCAAGGGAGACCCAGTACTTC
>17|TRBD2|TRBV5-1|TRBJ2-2|-
CASSSPSGRAVTGELFF
TGCGCCAGCAGCTCCCCAAGCGGGAGGGCCGTCACCGGGGAGCTGTTTTTT
>14|TRBD1|TRBV6-6|TRBJ1-5|once
CASSPGTGFQPQHF
TGTGCCAGCAGCCCCGGGACAGGGTTCCAGCCCCAGCATTTT
>15|TRBD2|TRBV5-3|TRBJ2-7|-
CARSFGPSGSYEQYF
TGTGCCAGAAGCTTTGGTCCCAGCGGGAGCTACGAGCAGTACTTC
>17|-|TRBV11-3|TRBJ1-5|-
CASSLDRGRPSNQPQHF
TGTGCCAGCAGCTTAGACAGGGGCCGCCCTAGCAATCAGCCCCAGCATTTT
>13|TRBD1|TRBV28|TRBJ1-1|-
CASGTTGALEAFF
TGTGCCAGCGGAACGACAGGGGCGCTCGAAGCTTTCTTT
>15|-|TRBV18|TRBJ2-7|-
CASSPQGATAYEQYF
TGTGCCAGCTCACCACAGGGAGCGACCGCCTACGAGCAGTACTTC
>15|-|TRBV5-1|TRBJ2-1|-
CASSLEGRTSNEQFF
TGCGCCAGCAGCTTGGAGGGCAGAACCTCCAATGAGCAGTTCTTC
>14|TRBD1|TRBV29-1|TRBJ2-5|-
CSVVGQASQKTQYF
TGCAGCGTTGTGGGACAGGCGTCTCAAAAGACCCAGTACTTC
>13|-|TRBV7-2|TRBJ1-2|many
CASSKWGLAGYTF
TGTGCCAGCAGCAAATGGGGACTGGCCGGCTACACCTTC
>17|-|TRBV7-2|TRBJ2-7|-
CASSPRMQTGFGHEQYF
TGTGCCAGCAGCCCGAGGATGCAGACGGGGTTTGGCCACGAGCAGTACTTC
>9|-|TRBV19|TRBJ2-5|-
CATSKGTNF
TGTGCCACCTCGAAGGGTACTAACTTC
>16|TRBD2|TRBV2|TRBJ2-6|-
CASTKGRESGANVLTF
TGTGCCAGCACCAAAGGGAGGGAATCTGGGGCCAACGTCCTGACTTTC
>12|-|TRBV5-1|TRBJ2-2|-
CASSFPAGELFF
TGCGCCAGCAGCTTCCCGGCCGGGGAGCTGTTTTTT
>13|TRBD1|TRBV19|TRBJ2-7|-
CASRGQGAYEQYF
TGTGCCAGTAGGGGACAGGGGGCATACGAGCAGTACTTC
>19|-|TRBV21-1|TRBJ2-7|-
CASSQGDGTIRGEWNEQYF
TGTGCCAGCAGCCAAGGGGATGGAACAATAAGGGGAGAATGGAACGAGCAGTACTTC
>15|TRBD1|TRBV5-4|TRBJ1-2|-
CASSPSGRTGRGYTF
TGTGCCAGCAGCCCCTCCGGAAGGACAGGGCGTGGCTACACCTTC
>14|TRBD2|TRBV10-3|TRBJ2-7|few
CAISGRGGTYEQYF
TGTGCCATCAGTGGGAGGGGAGGGACCTACGAGCAGTACTTC
>15|-|TRBV29-1|TRBJ2-1|many
CSVGPAGGGYNEQFF
TGCAGCGTTGGCCCCGCAGGGGGAGGGTACAATGAGCAGTTCTTC
>14|-|TRBV18|TRBJ1-1|few
CASSPRGGNTEAFF
TGTGCCAGCTCACCACGGGGGGGCAACACTGAAGCTTTCTTT
>17|TRBD2|TRBV7-2|TRBJ2-3|few
CASSLVRTSGSGDTQYF
TGTGCCAGCAGCTTAGTTAGGACTAGCGGGAGTGGAGATACGCAGTATTTT
>15|-|TRBV19|TRBJ2-2|few
CASRGDSENTGELFF
TGTGCCTCCCGAGGGGACTCCGAGAACACCGGGGAGCTGTTTTTT
>14|TRBD1|TRBV19|TRBJ2-1|-
CATEDRGLLNEQFF
TGTGCCACCGAAGACAGGGGGTTGTTAAATGAGCAGTTCTTC
>13|-|TRBV19|TRBJ2-7|-
CASSIKGRREQYF
TGTGCCAGTAGTATTAAGGGGCGACGGGAGCAGTACTTC
>14|-|TRBV7-3|TRBJ2-3|-
CASSKQGPTDTQYF
TGTGCCAGCAGTAAACAGGGTCCCACAGATACGCAGTATTTT
>15|TRBD2|TRBV7-2|TRBJ2-5|many
CASSSRGGSGETQYF
TGTGCCAGCAGTTCTCGGGGCGGGAGCGGAGAGACCCAGTACTTC
>14|-|TRBV2|TRBJ1-2|-
CASSEQGDYYGYTF
TGTGCCAGCAGTGAACAGGGAGACTACTATGGCTACACCTTC
>12|-|TRBV27|TRBJ2-7|-
CASSDRLGEQYF
TGTGCCAGCTCCGACAGGCTCGGCGAGCAGTACTTC
>15|TRBD2|TRBV6-5|TRBJ2-7|-
CASSWLAGASYEQYF
TGTGCCAGCAGTTGGTTAGCGGGAGCCTCCTACGAGCAGTACTTC
>15|TRBD1|TRBV6-6|TRBJ1-3|many
CASSGDRVAGNTIYF
TGTGCCAGCAGTGGAGACAGGGTGGCTGGAAACACCATATATTTT
>14|-|TRBV15|TRBJ1-2|-
CATSRQGQVYGYTF
TGTGCCACCAGCAGACAGGGTCAGGTCTATGGCTACACCTTC
>16|-|TRBV28|TRBJ2-4|-
CASSLPGEAAKNIQYF
TGTGCCAGCAGTCTACCAGGGGAGGCGGCCAAAAACATTCAGTACTTC
>13|-|TRBV28|TRBJ1-3|-
CASSPHAVGTIYF
TGTGCCAGCAGCCCTCACGCCGTCGGCACCATATATTTT
>14|-|TRBV2|TRBJ1-3|-
CASWGIPSGNTIYF
TGTGCCAGCTGGGGCATCCCCTCTGGAAACACCATATATTTT
>19|TRBD2|TRBV7-9|TRBJ2-1|-
CASSLLRGTSGNHYNEQFF
TGTGCCAGCAGCTTATTGCGCGGGACTAGCGGGAACCACTACAATGAGCAGTTCTTC
>12|TRBD1|TRBV28|TRBJ1-1|few
CASRGQASEAFF
TGTGCCAGCAGGGGACAGGCCTCTGAAGCTTTCTTT
>16|-|TRBV9|TRBJ2-7|-
CASSPHGRGASYEQYF
TGTGCCAGCAGCCCTCACGGACGTGGGGCCTCCTACGAGCAGTACTTC
>12|-|TRBV29-1|TRBJ2-5|few
CSVQVGPRSQYF
TGCAGCGTGCAGGTGGGACCTAGGTCCCAGTACTTC
>14|-|TRBV30|TRBJ2-4|-
CAWSTRGSKNIQYF
TGTGCCTGGAGTACCAGGGGATCCAAAAACATTCAGTACTTC
>12|-|TRBV7-2|TRBJ2-1|-
CASSLWGDEQFF
TGTGCCAGCAGCTTATGGGGCGATGAGCAGTTCTTC
>16|-|TRBV5-6|TRBJ2-7|-
CASSLFWGREGDEQYF
TGTGCCAGCAGCTTGTTCTGGGGCAGGGAAGGAGACGAGCAGTACTTC
>18|-|TRBV28|TRBJ1-3|-
CASSPRWTSTSSGNTIYF
TGTGCCAGCAGCCCCCGCTGGACATCCACAAGCTCTGGAAACACCATATATTTT
>16|TRBD1|TRBV5-5|TRBJ2-1|-
CASSYGRTGDYNEQFF
TGTGCCAGCAGCTACGGAAGGACAGGGGATTACAATGAGCAGTTCTTC